Below, one TCR beta chain is given with its context. What it recognizes is unknown. The V and J ends lost 0 bases and 3 bases, in that order; junction bases with no gene match: 3. The CDR3 loop spans 14 amino acids. Germline V gene lookup returns CDR1 SGHRS and CDR2 YFSETQ. Assay version v3.0 of immunoSEQ was used, and it was run at survey level. The table came from immunoSEQ multiplex PCR; TCRdb's copy has only in-frame clones and leaves some out. Here the sample spans around 12,000 clones, 79% being singletons. The data belong to a study of long-term antiretroviral therapy in people with HIV. Study-level points and caveats: ART preceded a rise in diversity that nonetheless stayed lower than in transplant donor controls.

Every participant gave one or more pre-ART and two or more post-ART PBMC samples. Sequencing used unsorted PBMCs, obtained 0.8 years before starting antiretroviral therapy. The rearrangement joins TRBV5-1 to TRBJ2-7; TRBD2 matches 7 bases. The clonotype was recovered from a middle-aged woman with HIV. The CDR3 protein is CASSLGLADYEQYF. DNA of the CDR3: TGCGCCAGCAGCTTGGGACTAGCAGACTACGAGCAGTACTTC.